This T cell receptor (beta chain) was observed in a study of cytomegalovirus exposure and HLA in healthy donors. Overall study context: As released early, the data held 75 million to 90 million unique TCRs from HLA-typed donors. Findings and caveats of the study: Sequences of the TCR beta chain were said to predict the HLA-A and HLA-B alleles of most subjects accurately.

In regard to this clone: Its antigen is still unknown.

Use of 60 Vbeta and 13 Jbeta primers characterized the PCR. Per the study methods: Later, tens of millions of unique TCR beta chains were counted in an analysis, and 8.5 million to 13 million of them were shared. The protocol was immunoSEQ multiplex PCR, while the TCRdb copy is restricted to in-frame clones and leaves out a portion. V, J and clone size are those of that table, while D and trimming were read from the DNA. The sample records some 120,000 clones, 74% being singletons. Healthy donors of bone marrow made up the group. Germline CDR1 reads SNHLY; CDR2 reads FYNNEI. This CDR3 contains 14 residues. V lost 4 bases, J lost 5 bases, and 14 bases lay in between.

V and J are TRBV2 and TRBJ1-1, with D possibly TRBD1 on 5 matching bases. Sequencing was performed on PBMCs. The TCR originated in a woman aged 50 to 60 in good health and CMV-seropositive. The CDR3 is CASSVGKGRTEAFF. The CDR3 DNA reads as TGTGCCAGCAGTGTAGGGAAGGGGCGGACTGAAGCTTTCTTT.